This T cell receptor beta chain comes out of a study of T cell clonotyping in hematopoietic cell transplantation. TCRdb keeps only in-frame clones here, not all; method: immunoSEQ multiplex PCR. The sample contains 4,200 or so clones, over 60% of which appear only once. This clone is medium-sized. Its cognate antigen is unknown. At the DNA level, this CDR3 is encoded by other sequences in the same sample as well. Samples: about 28 days before transplant, then days 30, 100 and 180 after. Study conclusions and caveats: After transplant, recipient diversity fell while pathologically expanded clonotypes grew through day 180. Without cell sorting, CD4 versus CD8 contributions remain unresolved.

The sequence came from a male patient aged 45-60 years who had an allogeneic stem cell transplant from an unrelated donor, so the T cells may come from the graft donor. Some clones in this sample may be carry-over from other donors' samples. The input for sequencing was peripheral blood mononuclear cells, taken 100 days after allogeneic stem cell transplant.

The CDR3 region has the DNA TGTGCCAGCAGCTTACCGGGACAGGGTGCCAAAAACATTCAGTACTTC. As protein: CASSLPGQGAKNIQYF. The rearrangement links TRBV5-6 to TRBJ2-4, with 9 bases that match TRBD1. Looked up from germline, CDR1 is SGHDT and CDR2 is YYEEEE. J was trimmed by 1 base and V by 2 bases; bases with no gene match: 4. The CDR3 runs to 16 residues. The variable domain in full, completed from reference TRBV5-6 and TRBJ2-4, reads DAGVTQSPTHLIKTRGQQVTLRCSPKSGHDTVSWYQQALGQGPQFIFQYYEEEERQRGNFPDRFSGHQFPNYSSELNVNALLLGDSALYLCASSLPGQGAKNIQYFGAGTRLSVL.